This entry features one T cell receptor (beta chain) sequence. This clone was seen a handful of times. Its cognate antigen has yet to be identified. No base quality information exists; no much larger clone differs at one position. CDR1 and CDR2, per the germline V gene, are SGHRS and YFSETQ. Trimming leaves V shorter by 5 bases and J shorter by 3 bases, with the junction holding 9 bases beyond the gene matches. From the cysteine through the phenylalanine, the CDR3 covers 16 amino acids. Only the CDR3 region is kept as DNA, spanning 48 bases read in frame from base 1. This sample was included in a study of PD-1 blockade in classical Hodgkin lymphoma (dated by TCRdb to 2020 to 2021). Looking at the study overall: Nivolumab dosing was 3 mg/kg intravenously every 2 weeks, continuing until either disease progression or unacceptable toxicity. A peripheral blood immune signature of response to PD-1 blockade in classical Hodgkin lymphoma was defined using TCR beta sequencing and CyTOF.

Per the publication, the time point label means: cycle 2 day 1 (C2D1) of nivolumab. Every trial patient had relapsed following autologous stem cell transplantation, and prior brentuximab vedotin exposure was what differed among cohorts A, B and C. The trial cohort was composed of 55 to 65 patients with relapsed/refractory classical Hodgkin lymphoma, for whom complete response, partial response or progressive disease was recorded as best overall response. Trial patients were treated with single-agent nivolumab in the multi-cohort phase II CheckMate 205 trial. An independent review committee assessed best overall response by applying the 2007 International Working Group response criteria. Trial PBMCs were collected immediately before nivolumab initiation (C1D1) and during therapy at cycle 2 day 1 and cycle 4 day 1. Peripheral blood was collected in 8 mL Vacutainer Cell Preparation Tubes, from which PBMCs were isolated by centrifugation and then cryopreserved.

Overall study results and their limits: Baseline TCR diversity was reported to be lower in newly diagnosed patients than in healthy donors and to be lower still in relapsed/refractory patients. Lower diversity was observed in patients in whom nivolumab was started less than 1 year after ASCT, and these patients were excluded from later analyses so that confounding by immune reconstitution would be avoided. Only a single clinical trial cohort was studied, and what caused the repertoire differences, possibly disease activity or prior therapy, remained undefined. Trial patients with a complete response had baseline diversity similar to that of newly diagnosed patients, while partial responders and progressors had significantly lower diversity. By C4D1, a significant rise was seen in CD4+ TCR diversity but not in CD8+ TCR diversity (p=0.0027 vs p=0.16), and the rise was most apparent among complete responders (p=0.02).

The Qiagen DNeasy kit was used to extract genomic DNA from unsorted PBMCs and from the negatively selected CD4+ and CD8+ fractions. TCR beta CDR3 regions were subjected to amplification by immunoSEQ multiplex PCR with primers that anneal to V and J segments. A synthetic immune receptor repertoire was used to minimize amplification bias, and any remaining bias was removed computationally after sequencing. Per the source publication's procedure: Repertoire diversity was quantified as the Shannon entropy index using custom Python scripts. Unsorted, CD4+ and CD8+ repertoires were analyzed separately, except in combined analyses where CD4+ and CD8+ sequences were merged in silico. A clone was considered expanded if an increase in frequency of at least 2-fold after treatment relative to C1D1 was found, and a pseudocount of 0.5 was applied to clones undetected at baseline. Singleton clones were defined as clones with 0 or 1 copy at C1D1, and non-singleton clones were defined as clones with 2 or more copies. Clones expanded in unsorted samples were assigned a CD4+, CD8+ or unknown annotation through matching of protein sequences in sorted samples from the same patient. Wilcoxon tests on paired samples were used to test diversity changes from C1D1 to C4D1. What TCRdb holds here is the immuneACCESS table cut down to in-frame rearrangements. Part of the clones is not present; checked against another copy, under half of the missing clones reflect an unresolved V gene, and the others are unexplained. That table is the source of V, J and clone size, and D and trimming were worked out from the DNA. Here the sample has approximately 50,000 clones; more than 70% occur a single time. Around 5.4% of the sample lies in the top ten.

The starting material was peripheral blood mononuclear cells (PBMCs), obtained before the second cycle of nivolumab. The sequence was obtained from a human donor with classical Hodgkin lymphoma. The chain is assembled from TRBV5-1 and TRBJ1-1, and 11 bases in between align with TRBD1. The CDR3 protein sequence reads: CASSPIPGQGDTEAFF. The DNA sequence is as follows: TGCGCCAGCAGTCCAATTCCGGGACAGGGGGACACTGAAGCTTTCTTT.